This T cell receptor (beta chain) was captured by sequencing in a study of CD8 T cells in ankylosing spondylitis. Per the germline V gene, CDR1 is SGDLS and CDR2 is YYNGEE. This CDR3 is built from 13 residues. Trimming removed 4 bases at V and 5 bases at J, with 12 bases between. Quantitative 5'-RACE with molecular barcodes produced the TCR beta libraries. TCRdb reanalysed the 5' RACE reads using MiXCR and keeps one entry per CDR3 protein. The sample carries 7,500 to 10,000 distinct CDR3 sequences, around 6% recorded once. This clonotype turned up a few times. Its specificity is not known. General observations from the study: What appeared characteristic of ankylosing spondylitis blood was a TCR beta motif of eight highly homologous variants.

Sequencing was carried out using blood, either unsorted or a sorted T cell fraction (not recorded which). This TCR was sampled from a female donor with ankylosing spondylitis or in good health (not recorded which). The rearrangement uses TRBV9 and TRBJ1-2, with no clear D. CDR3 protein: CASSPPEGYGYTF. The CDR3 nucleotides are TGTGCCAGCAGCCCACCAGAGGGTTATGGCTACACCTTC.